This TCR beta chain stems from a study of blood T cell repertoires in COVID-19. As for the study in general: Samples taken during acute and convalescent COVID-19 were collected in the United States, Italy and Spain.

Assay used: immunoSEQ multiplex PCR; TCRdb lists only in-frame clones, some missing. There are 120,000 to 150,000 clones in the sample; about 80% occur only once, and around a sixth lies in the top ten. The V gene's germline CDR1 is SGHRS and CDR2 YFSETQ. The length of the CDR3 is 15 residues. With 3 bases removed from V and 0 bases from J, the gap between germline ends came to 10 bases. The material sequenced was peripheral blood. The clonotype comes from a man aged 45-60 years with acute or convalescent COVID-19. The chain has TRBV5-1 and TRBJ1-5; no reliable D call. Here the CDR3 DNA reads TGCGCCAGCAGCTCCGGAACAGATAGCAATCAGCCCCAGCATTTT. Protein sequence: CASSSGTDSNQPQHF. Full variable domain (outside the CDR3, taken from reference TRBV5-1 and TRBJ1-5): KAGVTQTPRYLIKTRGQQVTLSCSPISGHRSVSWYQQTPGQGLQFLFEYFSETQRNKGNFPGRFSGRQFSNSRSEMNVSTLELGDSALYLCASSSGTDSNQPQHFGDGTRLSIL.